The clone carrying this T cell receptor (beta chain) was detected a few times. These data are taken from a study of cytomegalovirus exposure and HLA in healthy donors. V shed 6 bases and J shed 4 bases, with 12 bases lying between them. Looked up from germline, CDR1 is SNHLY and CDR2 is FYNNEI. This CDR3 region has 14 residues. The PCR made use of 60 Vbeta and 13 Jbeta primers. Libraries were prepared by immunoSEQ multiplex PCR; TCRdb keeps only in-frame clonotypes and omits some of them. Of tens of thousands of clones in the sample, 60% to 80% were seen once. The chain employs TRBV2 and TRBJ2-2; TRBD1 might be the D (5 bases). This clonotype originated in a middle-aged woman in good health and CMV-seropositive. Sequenced: PBMCs. The CDR3 is CASRSQGPTGELFF. CDR3 in DNA: TGTGCCAGCAGGTCCCAGGGTCCCACCGGGGAGCTGTTTTTT.